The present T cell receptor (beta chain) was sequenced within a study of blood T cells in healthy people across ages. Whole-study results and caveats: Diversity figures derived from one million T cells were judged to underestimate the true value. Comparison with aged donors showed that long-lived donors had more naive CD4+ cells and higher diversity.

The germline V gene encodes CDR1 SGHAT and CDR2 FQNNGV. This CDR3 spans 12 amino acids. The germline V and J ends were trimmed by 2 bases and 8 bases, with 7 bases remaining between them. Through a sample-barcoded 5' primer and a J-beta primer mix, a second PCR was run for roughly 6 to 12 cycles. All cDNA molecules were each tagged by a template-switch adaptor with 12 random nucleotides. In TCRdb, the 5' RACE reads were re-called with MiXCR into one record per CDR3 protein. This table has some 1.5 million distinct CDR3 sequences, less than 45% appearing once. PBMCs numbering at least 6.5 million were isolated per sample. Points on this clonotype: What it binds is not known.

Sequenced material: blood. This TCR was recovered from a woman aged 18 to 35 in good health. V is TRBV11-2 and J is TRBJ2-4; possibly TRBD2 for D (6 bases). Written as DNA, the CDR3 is TGTGCCAGCAGCTTATGGAGGGACATTCAGTACTTC. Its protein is CASSLWRDIQYF.